These T cell receptor beta chains were read from a single sample in a study of human T cells and chemical hapten exposure. TCRdb reanalysed the RACE reads using MiXCR and keeps one entry per CDR3 protein. The table includes about 130,000 distinct CDR3 sequences, around 8.2% detected once. Input material: whole blood. All receptors come from a male donor in good health. Some clones in this sample may be carry-over from other donors' samples. Each CDR3 is given with its conserved first and last residue. A D gene is named only where the DNA matches it firmly. Clone sizes are given selectively: once, few, many, or a class where the clone is expanded.

>TRBD2|-|TRBJ2-3|TRBV3-1
TGTGCCAGCAGCTCGATGACTAGCGGGAGGGCGGATACGCAGTATTTT
CASSSMTSGRADTQYF
>TRBD1|few|TRBJ2-4|TRBV6-2/TRBV6-3
TGTGCCAGCAGTTACCCTAAACAGGGGGCGGGAGCCAAAAACATTCAGTACTTC
CASSYPKQGAGAKNIQYF
>-|many|TRBJ2-5|TRBV12-3/TRBV12-4
TGTGCCAGCAGTTTAGTAATTGGGGTCGAGACCCAGTACTTC
CASSLVIGVETQYF
>-|many|TRBJ1-1|TRBV20-1
TGCAGTGCTAGATTGGGGGCAGAGAACACTGAAGCTTTCTTT
CSARLGAENTEAFF
>-|few|TRBJ1-4|TRBV18
TGTGCCAGCTCACCATCCTGGGGAACAACTAATGAAAAACTGTTTTTT
CASSPSWGTTNEKLFF
>TRBD2|few|TRBJ2-3|TRBV20-1
TGCAGTGCTAGACCGACGACTAGCGGCTCCACAAATACGCAGTATTTT
CSARPTTSGSTNTQYF
>TRBD2|-|TRBJ2-3|TRBV10-1
TGCGCCAGCAGCGGAGAGCGACTAGCGGGAGGGCCAGATACGCAGTATTTT
CASSGERLAGGPDTQYF
>-|few|TRBJ1-1|TRBV6-2/TRBV6-3
TGTGCCAGCAGTTACCTTAAGAACACTGAAGCTTTCTTT
CASSYLKNTEAFF
>-|few|TRBJ1-5|TRBV10-3
TGTGCCATCAGTGACAGGGTCAATCAGCCCCAGCATTTT
CAISDRVNQPQHF
>-|-|TRBJ1-2|TRBV4-1
TGCGCCAGCAGCCAAGGTCAGGGTTACGGCTACACCTTC
CASSQGQGYGYTF
>TRBD1|few|TRBJ1-2|TRBV19
TGTGCCAGTACCCAAAAAAGCCCGGGACAGGGGAATGGCTACACCTTC
CASTQKSPGQGNGYTF
>-|many|TRBJ2-5|TRBV29-1
TGCAGCGTTGAAGAGCGGGGGCTCGAGACCCAGTACTTC
CSVEERGLETQYF
>TRBD1|-|TRBJ2-7|TRBV12-3/TRBV12-4
TGTGCCAGCGGACGTCAGGGGGCGAAGTACGAGCAGTACTTC
CASGRQGAKYEQYF
>-|many|TRBJ2-7|TRBV6-2/TRBV6-3
TGTGCCAGCAGTCCCCCCCAGGGGAACTACGAGCAGTACTTC
CASSPPQGNYEQYF
>TRBD1|few|TRBJ2-3|TRBV3-1
TGTGCCAGCAGCCCCCCGAGGACAGGGGGCGCAGATACGCAGTATTTT
CASSPPRTGGADTQYF
>-|many|TRBJ1-4|TRBV20-1
TGCAGTGCTAGAGACACCGGGACGGAGAATGAAAAACTGTTTTTT
CSARDTGTENEKLFF
>-|few|TRBJ1-1|TRBV9
TGTGCCAGCAGCGTAGGTCGGCGGGACACTGAAGCTTTCTTT
CASSVGRRDTEAFF
>TRBD2|many|TRBJ2-7|TRBV5-1
TGCGCCAGCAGCCCAGGACTAGCCATGCCCTACGAGCAGTACTTC
CASSPGLAMPYEQYF
>-|-|TRBJ2-7|TRBV20-1
TGCAGTGCTAGAGATCGGAGGGGCGCTTCCTACGAGCAGTACTTC
CSARDRRGASYEQYF
>-|many|TRBJ2-4|TRBV29-1
TGCAGCGTTGAAAACAGGGTTAAGGACAAAAACATTCAGTACTTC
CSVENRVKDKNIQYF
>TRBD1|many|TRBJ2-1|TRBV11-2
TGTGCCAGCATCCGGGACAGGGGACACAATGAGCAGTTCTTC
CASIRDRGHNEQFF
>-|few|TRBJ2-2|TRBV11-2
TGTGCCAGCACCATATCCTCCGGCCCCGGGGAGCTGTTTTTT
CASTISSGPGELFF
>-|many|TRBJ1-4|TRBV25-1
TGTGCCAGCAGTGGGTCCTTTAATGAAAAACTGTTTTTT
CASSGSFNEKLFF
>-|many|TRBJ1-6|TRBV15
TGTGCCACCAGCAGTGGGAGTTCCAATTCACCCCTCCACTTT
CATSSGSSNSPLHF
>-|few|TRBJ1-2|TRBV12-3/TRBV12-4
TGTGCCAGCAGTAGAAATAACTATGGCTACACCTTC
CASSRNNYGYTF
>-|-|TRBJ2-2|TRBV3-1
TGTGCCAGCAGGGGCGGGGTCGGGGAGCTGTTTTTT
CASRGGVGELFF
>TRBD1|-|TRBJ1-5|TRBV19
TGTGCCAGTAGTATCCCGGGACAGGAGAATCAGCCCCAGCATTTT
CASSIPGQENQPQHF
>-|many|TRBJ2-7|TRBV10-3
TGTGCCATCAGTGAAGGGATCTCGATGGGGTACGAGCAGTACTTC
CAISEGISMGYEQYF
>-|many|TRBJ2-2|TRBV9
TGTGCCAGCAGCGCATCGGGACTCAGCACCGGGGAGCTGTTTTTT
CASSASGLSTGELFF
>-|many|TRBJ2-3|TRBV5-1
TGCGCCAGCAGCTTTGATGGATGGGTAATCACAGATACGCAGTATTTT
CASSFDGWVITDTQYF
>-|-|TRBJ1-1|TRBV5-1
TGCGCCAGCAGCTATCGCCCTCGGCAGGCCACTTCGAACACTGAAGCTTTCTTT
CASSYRPRQATSNTEAFF
>-|many|TRBJ1-5|TRBV5-5
TGTGCCAGCAGCTCTACCCCGCATTGGGATCAGCCCCAGCATTTT
CASSSTPHWDQPQHF
>-|-|TRBJ1-4|TRBV2
TGTGCCAGCAGTTCCCGGGGGGGCCGCGGTGAAAAACTGTTTTTT
CASSSRGGRGEKLFF
>-|-|TRBJ2-5|TRBV29-1
TGCAGCGTTGGACCAGTCCAAGAGACCCAGTACTTC
CSVGPVQETQYF
>-|-|TRBJ1-6|TRBV28
TGTGCCAGCAGTTGGGCTGGAGGGATAAAGGGTTCACCCCTCCACTTT
CASSWAGGIKGSPLHF
>-|many|TRBJ2-1|TRBV7-2
TGTGCCAGCAGCTTAGTTGGAGGGGCGTACAATGAGCAGTTCTTC
CASSLVGGAYNEQFF
>-|many|TRBJ2-7|TRBV12-3/TRBV12-4
TGTGCCAGCAGTTTAGGAGGGTTCGAGCAGTACTTC
CASSLGGFEQYF
>-|-|TRBJ1-1|TRBV6-5
TGTGCCAGCACTTCCTCCGGGGATCTCACTGAAGCTTTCTTT
CASTSSGDLTEAFF
>-|-|TRBJ2-5|TRBV27
TGTGCCAGCAGCACGGGGCGGAGTGGGCTGTACCAAGAGACCCAGTACTTC
CASSTGRSGLYQETQYF
>TRBD2|few|TRBJ2-1|TRBV10-3
TGTGCCATCAGTCCCGGGACTAGCGGGGGGGCGGAGAATGAGCAGTTCTTC
CAISPGTSGGAENEQFF
>-|-|TRBJ1-2|TRBV4-1
TGCGCCAGCAGCCAAGTGGACAGCAACAACTATGGCTACACCTTC
CASSQVDSNNYGYTF
>-|many|TRBJ1-1|TRBV6-2/TRBV6-3
TGTGCCAGCAGTTACCGACCGAAGGCTGAAGCTTTCTTT
CASSYRPKAEAFF
>TRBD1|few|TRBJ1-4|TRBV6-1
TGTGCCAGCAGTGAAGAGGCCAGGGGGCTAGAAAAACTGTTTTTT
CASSEEARGLEKLFF
>TRBD1|-|TRBJ1-1|TRBV6-5
TGTGCCAGCAGTTACTCGAACAGGGGCACTGAAGCTTTCTTT
CASSYSNRGTEAFF
>-|many|TRBJ2-4|TRBV19
TGTGCCAGTAAGGGCTACACCGTCCACGGTGCCAAAAACATTCAGTACTTC
CASKGYTVHGAKNIQYF
>-|many|TRBJ2-2|TRBV27
TGTGCCAGCAGTGCCGTCGGCGGGGAGCTGTTTTTT
CASSAVGGELFF
>-|many|TRBJ2-2|TRBV3-1
TGTGCCAGCAGCCAGGGTCCCGGGGAGCTGTTTTTT
CASSQGPGELFF
>-|many|TRBJ2-5|TRBV7-7
TGTGCCAGCAGCGGCGGGGCCCAAGAGACCCAGTACTTC
CASSGGAQETQYF
>TRBD2|many|TRBJ2-5|TRBV7-2
TGTGCCAGCAGCCCTAGCGAGCTAGCGGGAGGGCAAGAGACCCAGTACTTC
CASSPSELAGGQETQYF
>-|-|TRBJ2-3|TRBV3-1
TGTGCCAGCAGCCATACCCTGTCGGGGGTCAGGGCAGATACGCAGTATTTT
CASSHTLSGVRADTQYF
>-|-|TRBJ2-7|TRBV7-8
TGTGCCAGCAGCTCCGGGGGACGGACGTTAGGTGGGCAGTACTTC
CASSSGGRTLGGQYF